This T cell receptor (beta chain) is drawn from a study of cytomegalovirus exposure and HLA in healthy donors. CDR3 length: 15 amino acids. CDR1 MGHDK and CDR2 SYGVNS come from the germline V gene. Trimming shortened V by 10 bases and J by 2 bases, and 18 bases separated the two germline ends. This table comes from immunoSEQ multiplex PCR, and its TCRdb copy is limited to in-frame clones, with some not included. The table records some 310,000 clones, approximately 88% of them present only once. The sequence derives from a man aged 25 to 40 in good health and CMV-seronegative. The chain has TRBV25-1 and TRBJ2-1; TRBD1 might be the D (6 bases). Sample: PBMCs. DNA for the CDR3: TGTGCCACCCGAGGGGGTGTTAGGACCTACAATGAGCAGTTCTTC. Translation: CATRGGVRTYNEQFF.